The 8 T cell receptor beta chains listed next were all sequenced from one sample in a study of cytomegalovirus exposure and HLA in healthy donors. Method: immunoSEQ multiplex PCR; TCRdb's copy keeps in-frame clones and lacks some. The profile covers 200,000 or so clones, with around 84% appearing a single time and roughly 7.5% taken by the ten largest. Sequencing was carried out using PBMCs. The receptor set was obtained from a man aged 18 to 29 in good health and CMV-seropositive.

This rearrangement joins TRBV5-4 to TRBJ1-2, with a tentative D call TRBD1 (5 bases). Between the trimmed V and J ends, which lost 0 bases and 8 bases, there was a span of 20 bases. The CDR3 spans 16 residues. Germline assignment: CDR1 SGHNT and CDR2 YYREEE (reference sequence). The CDR3, as DNA: TGTGCCAGCAGCTTGGCCGAGAAGGGGCACCTGGGCGGCTACACCTTC. Its protein product is CASSLAEKGHLGGYTF.

The J gene is TRBJ2-7, the V gene TRBV11-2; TRBD1 aligns across 8 bases. Germline CDR1 and CDR2: SGHAT and FQNNGV. The CDR3 consists of 15 residues. Trimming cost V 3 bases and J 4 bases; bases outside gene matches: 8. This chain's CDR3 is CASSFGAGGGYEQYF. The CDR3 DNA is TGTGCCAGCAGCTTTGGGGCAGGGGGCGGGTACGAGCAGTACTTC.

The chain uses TRBV2 and TRBJ2-7, with a tentative D call TRBD1 (6 bases). CDR1 is SNHLY, CDR2 FYNNEI, per germline. There are 12 residues in the CDR3. Trimming pared 7 bases from V and 5 bases from J, leaving 12 bases between. CDR3 protein: CASTTGFNEQYF. In DNA form, the CDR3 reads TGTGCCAGCACCACAGGGTTTAACGAGCAGTACTTC.

This clone was counted a single time. The chain uses TRBV6-5 and TRBJ1-2; no definite D call. V lost 2 bases to trimming and J lost 13 bases, with 14 bases between them. Germline V gene sequence: CDR1 MNHEY, CDR2 SVGAGI. The CDR3 length is 12 residues. The CDR3 sequence: CASSYGTGLGTF. The CDR3 region has the DNA TGTGCCAGCAGTTACGGTACGGGATTAGGCACCTTC.

This clone was observed a few times. The chain carries TRBV19 and TRBJ2-1, with D possibly matching TRBD1 (6 bases). The CDR3 length is 12 residues. Germline loops: CDR1 LNHDA, CDR2 SQIVND (reference sequence). Trimming left V 2 bases short and J 12 bases short, with 11 bases between. CDR3 nucleotides: TGTGCCAGTAGTATAATACAGGGTGCGCAGTTCTTC. Translating gives CASSIIQGAQFF.

The chain joins TRBV6-4 to TRBJ2-3; maybe TRBD2 (5 bases). The CDR3 has 16 amino acids. CDR1 MRHNA and CDR2 SNTAGT come from the germline V gene. The ends were cut back, 0 bases at V and 4 bases at J, with 14 bases in the middle. The CDR3 here is CASSDSKVTGADTQYF. The CDR3 DNA reads TGTGCCAGCAGTGACTCGAAGGTCACCGGGGCAGATACGCAGTATTTT.

The chain recombines TRBV7-2 with TRBJ2-7, with 12 bases that match TRBD2. Germline CDR1 is SGHTA and CDR2 is FQGNSA. The CDR3 is 17 residues long. V shed 2 bases and J 0 bases; nucleotides not matched to a gene: 5. CDR3 sequence reads: CASSLLGLAGTSYEQYF. The CDR3 bases are TGTGCCAGCAGCTTATTAGGACTAGCGGGAACCTCCTACGAGCAGTACTTC.

The V and J genes are TRBV28 and TRBJ1-2; 7 bases agree with TRBD1. The V gene end was trimmed by 10 bases and the J gene end by 8 bases; junction bases not matched to a gene: 13. This CDR3 has 13 amino acids. Per the germline V gene, CDR1 is MDHEN and CDR2 is SYDVKM. The CDR3 region has the DNA TGTGCCACAGACAGGGACGGATACTTGGGCTACACCTTC. Amino acid sequence: CATDRDGYLGYTF.